This note documents a single TCR beta chain sequence. V was trimmed by 6 bases and J by 4 bases, leaving 12 bases between them. CDR1 KGHDR and CDR2 SFDVKD come from the germline V gene. The CDR3 has 14 amino acids. As handled by the study authors: Amplification with reference gene primers provided the estimates of nucleated cell counts. The repertoire was sequenced with immunoSEQ multiplex PCR; TCRdb's copy has only in-frame clones and lacks some. That table furnishes V, J and clone size, whereas the DNA furnished D and trimming. This sample has about 64,000 clones, with 84% found just once. This specimen belongs to a study of blood T cell repertoires in COVID-19. Study at large: The United States, Italy and Spain provided the acute and convalescent COVID-19 samples. T cells, B-cell-depleted T cells, or PBMCs supplied cDNA or gDNA.

The sequencing sample was made of peripheral blood. J is TRBJ1-5 and V is TRBV24-1; D perhaps matches TRBD1 (5 bases). The sequence came from a woman in her sixties or seventies with acute or convalescent COVID-19. DNA for the CDR3: TGTGCCACCAGTCAATCCAGGGATAATCAGCCCCAGCATTTT. Translation: CATSQSRDNQPQHF.